This TCR beta chain was sequenced for a study of T cell clonotyping in hematopoietic cell transplantation. This clone was detected a few times. Its matching antigen is unknown. Deletions cut 5 bases from V and 4 bases from J, with 14 bases between. The CDR3 contains 14 residues. Germline CDR1 and CDR2: SGHAT and FQDESV (reference sequence). Sequencing was performed with immunoSEQ multiplex PCR; in TCRdb, only in-frame clones are kept and a portion is missing. The table lists 15,000 to 20,000 clones, over 50% of them singletons. Study-wide findings and caveats: Higher Inverse Simpson Index values in graft donor and pretransplant recipient predicted broader posttransplant TCR diversity. CD4 and CD8 repertoire contributions could not be separated without sorting. Pathologically expanded recipient clonotypes increased progressively from day 30 to day 180 as diversity fell.

The source material was PBMCs, sampled 30 days after allogeneic stem cell transplant. J is TRBJ1-2 and V is TRBV11-1; no definite D call. This TCR was recovered from a male patient aged 45 to 59 who had an allogeneic stem cell transplant from an unrelated donor, so T cells may come from the graft donor. Some clones in this sample may be carry-over from other donors' samples. In nucleotides, the CDR3 is TGTGCCAGCAGCCCGAGGGTCCGCCTCTATGGCTACACCTTC. This gives the protein CASSPRVRLYGYTF.